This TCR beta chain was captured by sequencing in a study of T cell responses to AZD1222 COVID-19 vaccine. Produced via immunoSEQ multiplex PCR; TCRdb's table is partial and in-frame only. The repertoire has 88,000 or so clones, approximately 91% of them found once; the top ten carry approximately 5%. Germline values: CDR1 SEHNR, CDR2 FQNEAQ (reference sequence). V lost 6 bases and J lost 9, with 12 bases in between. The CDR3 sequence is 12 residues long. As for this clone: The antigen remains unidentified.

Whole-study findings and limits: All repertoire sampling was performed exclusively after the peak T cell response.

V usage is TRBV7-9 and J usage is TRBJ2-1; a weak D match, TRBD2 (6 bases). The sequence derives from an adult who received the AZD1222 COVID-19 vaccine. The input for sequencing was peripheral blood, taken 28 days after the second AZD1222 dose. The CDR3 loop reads CASSLTAGEQFF. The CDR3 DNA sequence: TGTGCCAGCAGTTTAACAGCGGGTGAGCAGTTCTTC.